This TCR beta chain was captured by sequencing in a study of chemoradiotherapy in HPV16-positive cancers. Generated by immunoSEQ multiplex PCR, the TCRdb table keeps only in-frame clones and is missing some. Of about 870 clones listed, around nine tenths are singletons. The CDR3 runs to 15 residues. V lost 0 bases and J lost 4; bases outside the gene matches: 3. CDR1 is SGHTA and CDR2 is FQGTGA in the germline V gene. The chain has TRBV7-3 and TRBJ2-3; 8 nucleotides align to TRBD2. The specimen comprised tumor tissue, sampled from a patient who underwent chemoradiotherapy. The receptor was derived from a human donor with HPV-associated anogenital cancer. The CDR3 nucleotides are TGTGCCAGCAGCTTAACCGGGGGGGTACCAGATACGCAGTATTTT. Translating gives CASSLTGGVPDTQYF.